These T cell receptor beta chains were read from a single sample in a study of T cell changes during pregnancy in multiple sclerosis. Clones were read by immunoSEQ multiplex PCR, and TCRdb kept only the in-frame ones, dropping some. The sample comprises 40,000 to 55,000 clones, 85% to 95% of which are singletons, and 2.5% to 3% rests with the top ten. The sample consisted of CD8+ T cells from peripheral blood mononuclear cells, taken in the second trimester of pregnancy. The source is a female donor with multiple sclerosis, enrolled in a pregnancy study. The CDR3 runs from the conserved cysteine through the conserved F or W. Each record gives: V gene, J gene, clone size, D gene, CDR3 protein, CDR3 DNA. The D gene is left open where the match is weak. The size of a clone is reported for some rows only, either as once, few or many, or as a class for expanded clones.

TRBV2	TRBJ1-3	once	NA	CASSDPWDETAGNTIYF	TGTGCCAGCAGTGACCCATGGGATGAGACAGCTGGAAACACCATATATTTT
TRBV11-2	TRBJ2-7	NA	NA	CASSSIKDRPYEQYF	TGTGCCAGCAGCTCCATCAAAGACAGACCCTACGAGCAGTACTTC
TRBV2	TRBJ2-1	NA	NA	CARGRVNEQFF	TGTGCCAGGGGGCGCGTAAATGAGCAGTTCTTC
TRBV7-6	TRBJ1-1	few	TRBD1	CASSLEGTGNTEAFF	TGTGCCAGCAGCTTAGAGGGGACAGGGAACACTGAAGCTTTCTTT
TRBV4-3	TRBJ2-5	once	TRBD2	CASSQVVGGGAETQYF	TGCGCCAGCAGCCAAGTCGTGGGGGGGGGTGCTGAGACCCAGTACTTC
TRBV6-1	TRBJ2-7	NA	TRBD1	CASKGGPGQGDF	TGTGCCAGCAAAGGGGGACCGGGACAGGGGGACTTC
TRBV5-4	TRBJ2-7	NA	TRBD1	CASSPLTGQVPYEQYF	TGTGCCAGCAGCCCCCTGACGGGACAGGTCCCCTACGAGCAGTACTTC
TRBV9	TRBJ2-4	once	NA	CASSPGTSAKNIQYF	TGTGCCAGCAGCCCAGGGACTTCTGCCAAAAACATTCAGTACTTC
TRBV5-4	TRBJ2-5	NA	TRBD2	CASSVGGQETQYF	TGTGCCAGCAGTGTGGGAGGGCAAGAGACCCAGTACTTC
TRBV15	TRBJ2-1	NA	TRBD2	CATSIARGGRNEQFF	TGTGCCACCAGCATCGCACGGGGGGGCAGGAATGAGCAGTTCTTC
TRBV14	TRBJ2-1	once	NA	CASSQDQGSDEQFF	TGTGCCAGCAGCCAAGATCAGGGATCGGATGAGCAGTTCTTC
TRBV30	TRBJ2-3	NA	NA	CAWDYAGLDTQYF	TGTGCCTGGGACTACGCCGGGCTGGATACGCAGTATTTT
TRBV10-3	TRBJ2-1	NA	NA	CAITTSADNEQFF	TGTGCCATCACCACTAGTGCCGACAATGAGCAGTTCTTC
TRBV6-4	TRBJ1-4	once	NA	CASRWQGGEKLFF	TGTGCCAGCAGATGGCAGGGCGGTGAAAAACTGTTTTTT
TRBV11-2	TRBJ2-1	NA	NA	CASQLQGIGGEQFF	TGTGCCAGCCAATTACAGGGGATCGGGGGTGAGCAGTTCTTC
TRBV21-1	TRBJ1-5	NA	NA	CASSPPRGRGGYSNQPQHF	TGTGCCAGCAGCCCCCCCAGGGGGCGAGGTGGTTATAGCAATCAGCCCCAGCATTTT
TRBV18	TRBJ1-1	NA	TRBD1	CASSPGQGGVPEAFF	TGTGCCAGCTCACCGGGACAGGGAGGCGTGCCTGAAGCTTTCTTT
TRBV6-5	TRBJ2-5	once	NA	CASSLGGPQETQYF	TGTGCCAGCAGTCTCGGAGGGCCTCAAGAGACCCAGTACTTC
TRBV9	TRBJ2-7	NA	TRBD1	CASSVDDRGREQYF	TGTGCCAGCAGCGTAGACGACAGGGGGCGCGAGCAGTACTTC
TRBV29-1	TRBJ1-1	few	NA	CSVGGGTEAFF	TGCAGCGTTGGTGGGGGGACTGAAGCTTTCTTT
TRBV19	TRBJ1-4	NA	TRBD1	CATQGAFNEKLFF	TGTGCCACACAGGGGGCATTTAATGAAAAACTGTTTTTT
TRBV5-6	TRBJ1-2	few	NA	CASSLGNTGYYGYTF	TGTGCCAGCAGCTTGGGTAATACAGGGTACTATGGCTACACCTTC
TRBV30	TRBJ2-1	NA	NA	CAWSVSGGSYNEQFF	TGTGCCTGGAGTGTCTCTGGCGGGTCCTACAATGAGCAGTTCTTC
TRBV6-1	TRBJ2-6	NA	NA	CASSEETASGANVLTF	TGTGCCAGCAGTGAAGAGACAGCCTCTGGGGCCAACGTCCTGACTTTC
TRBV30	TRBJ2-7	NA	TRBD1	CAWSLQGALNEQYF	TGTGCCTGGAGCCTACAGGGGGCCCTTAACGAGCAGTACTTC
TRBV12-5	TRBJ1-2	NA	NA	CASGFEQGLDYGYTF	TGTGCTAGTGGTTTTGAACAGGGTTTGGACTATGGCTACACCTTC
TRBV6-6	TRBJ2-7	once	TRBD1	CASSYSGTGWAYEQYF	TGTGCCAGCAGTTACTCAGGGACAGGTTGGGCCTACGAGCAGTACTTC
TRBV4-3	TRBJ2-3	once	NA	CASSQRLGETGTDTQYF	TGCGCCAGCAGCCAAAGACTCGGGGAGACGGGCACAGATACGCAGTATTTT
TRBV2	TRBJ1-2	NA	NA	CASSETGGYTF	TGTGCCAGCAGTGAAACAGGGGGCTACACCTTC
TRBV12-5	TRBJ1-1	medium-sized	NA	CASGLEANTEAFF	TGTGCTAGTGGTTTAGAAGCGAACACTGAAGCTTTCTTT
TRBV9	TRBJ2-4	NA	NA	CASSVADSAKNIQYF	TGTGCCAGCAGCGTCGCGGACAGCGCCAAAAACATTCAGTACTTC
TRBV2	TRBJ1-5	NA	TRBD1	CASRYTGGGQPQHF	TGTGCCAGCAGGTATACAGGGGGTGGTCAGCCCCAGCATTTT
TRBV9	TRBJ1-4	NA	TRBD1	CASSPWGTGAEKLFF	TGTGCCAGCAGCCCCTGGGGGACAGGGGCTGAAAAACTGTTTTTT
TRBV5-6	TRBJ1-5	NA	NA	CASSLTRQSNQPQHF	TGTGCCAGCAGCTTGACGAGGCAGAGCAATCAGCCCCAGCATTTT
TRBV19	TRBJ2-1	NA	NA	CASTAGTLPLSSYNEQFF	TGTGCCAGTACCGCGGGGACTTTACCCCTTAGCTCCTACAATGAGCAGTTCTTC
TRBV11-1	TRBJ2-5	NA	TRBD2	CASSSGGSERETQYF	TGTGCCAGCAGCTCGGGAGGCTCCGAAAGAGAGACCCAGTACTTC